This T cell receptor (beta chain) was found in a study of identical twins. Study results and caveats: Surplus twin overlap in beta out-of-frame sequences was less pronounced. The abundant beta clonotypes from cord blood had fewer insertions, and memory repertoires had none of this.

MiXCR was run by TCRdb on the 5' RACE reads, yielding one entry per CDR3 protein. Of approximately 680,000 distinct CDR3 sequences in the sample, 7.1% were seen once. This clonotype appeared a few times. Antigen specificity is unknown. The same data also went into a second study, on yellow fever vaccine responses in identical twins. That source notes: On the reported evidence, twins' vaccine T cell responses seemed partly convergent and partly personalized.

Sequencing was done on a sample of PBMCs. The sequence was collected from a woman younger than 35 in good health.

The CDR3 here is CASSLYAGGFTQYF. The CDR3 region has the DNA TGTGCCAGCAGCTTATACGCGGGAGGCTTTACCCAGTACTTC. The rearrangement links TRBV13 to TRBJ2-7, with TRBD2 identical over 8 bases. Per germline, CDR1 PRHDT and CDR2 FYEKMQ (reference sequence). The length of the CDR3 is 14 residues. V lost 2 bases, J lost 10 bases, and 10 bases stayed unmatched.